This T cell receptor beta chain was documented in a study of regulatory T cells in long-lasting Graves disease. The CDR3 runs to 16 residues. Germline CDR1 reads MNHEY; CDR2 reads SVGEGT. CDR3 regions were amplified by Arm-PCR using iRepertoire HTBI primers to build TCR beta libraries. TCRdb called the multiplex PCR reads again in MiXCR, with one record for every CDR3 protein. The data contain under 300,000 distinct CDR3 sequences, around 19% of them singletons. Time point defined: newly diagnosed GD, antithyroid drugs for less than 3 months. Extracted RNA from PBMCs served as the source of the TCR library. Details on this clonotype: A much bigger clone sits one base away, suggesting this may be a read error.

The input for sequencing was peripheral blood mononuclear cells (PBMCs), taken at new diagnosis, from a patient treated with antithyroid drugs. The TCR originated in a female donor with Graves disease. This chain links TRBV6-2 or TRBV6-3 with TRBJ1-6; possible D gene TRBD1, 6 bases. The CDR3 spells CASSYSTGTLNSRLHF. The CDR3 nucleotides read TGTGCCAGCAGTTACTCGACCGGGACATTGAATTCACGCCTCCACTTT.